Listed below are T cell receptor beta chains from one sample, sequenced in a study of T cells after yellow fever vaccination. One entry per CDR3 protein results from TCRdb running MiXCR on the 5' RACE reads. This sample carries more than 300,000 distinct CDR3 sequences, around 7% of them seen once, and the ten largest clones take 18%. Sequencing was performed on PBMCs, taken 35 to 50 days after the first yellow fever vaccination. Receptors originate from a man aged 18 to 30 who received the YFV17D yellow fever vaccine. Each CDR3 is given with its conserved first and last residue. D genes are given only for firm matches. For some rows the clone size is stated as once, few or many, or as a class when expanded; others skip it.

TRBV6-1	TRBJ1-5	.	few	CASSAQVPGSNQPQHF	TGTGCCAGCAGTGCCCAGGTACCTGGAAGCAATCAGCCCCAGCATTTT
TRBV7-9	TRBJ1-5	.	.	CASSQGTDTYSNQPQHF	TGTGCCAGCAGCCAAGGGACCGATACTTATAGCAATCAGCCCCAGCATTTT
TRBV6-1	TRBJ2-5	TRBD1	.	CASSRSQGDQETQYF	TGTGCCAGCAGCCGGAGCCAGGGGGACCAAGAGACCCAGTACTTC
TRBV12-3/TRBV12-4	TRBJ2-1	.	.	CASSAYYDEQFF	TGTGCCAGCAGTGCCTACTACGATGAGCAGTTCTTC
TRBV20-1	TRBJ2-2	TRBD2	.	CSAKLAGANTGELFF	TGCAGTGCTAAACTAGCGGGGGCGAACACCGGGGAGCTGTTTTTT
TRBV9	TRBJ1-6	.	.	CASSVEWSSYNSPLHF	TGTGCCAGCAGCGTAGAGTGGAGCTCCTATAATTCACCCCTCCACTTT
TRBV11-2	TRBJ2-3	TRBD2	few	CASSLRGSGADTQYF	TGTGCCAGCAGCTTACGGGGTAGCGGGGCAGATACGCAGTATTTT
TRBV5-1	TRBJ1-2	.	.	CASSFRGSYGYTF	TGCGCCAGCAGCTTTCGAGGAAGCTATGGCTACACCTTC
TRBV9	TRBJ2-1	TRBD2	many	CASSFRLAGNEQFF	TGTGCCAGCAGCTTTCGACTAGCGGGGAATGAGCAGTTCTTC
TRBV5-1	TRBJ2-5	.	many	CASCRQDQETQYF	TGCGCCAGCTGCAGACAGGATCAAGAGACCCAGTACTTC
TRBV7-8	TRBJ2-1	TRBD2	few	CASSSNRPSGANEQFF	TGTGCCAGCAGCTCCAACCGTCCTAGCGGGGCCAATGAGCAGTTCTTC
TRBV4-1	TRBJ2-5	.	.	CASRKSTEETQYF	TGCGCCAGCAGAAAAAGTACAGAAGAGACCCAGTACTTC
TRBV5-1	TRBJ2-3	.	many	CASSLVAGSTDTQYF	TGCGCCAGCAGCTTGGTGGCGGGGAGCACAGATACGCAGTATTTT
TRBV5-4	TRBJ2-5	.	few	CASSLFGGAEETQYF	TGTGCCAGCAGCTTGTTTGGGGGCGCGGAAGAGACCCAGTACTTC
TRBV5-1	TRBJ1-1	.	few	CASHQQASGTEAFF	TGCGCCAGCCATCAACAGGCCTCGGGGACTGAAGCTTTCTTT
TRBV12-3/TRBV12-4	TRBJ2-1	.	few	CASRAIGDAQYNEQFF	TGTGCCAGCAGAGCTATAGGGGATGCCCAGTACAATGAGCAGTTCTTC
TRBV29-1	TRBJ2-5	.	few	CSVVGGQETQYF	TGCAGCGTCGTGGGTGGGCAAGAGACCCAGTACTTC
TRBV7-9	TRBJ1-1	.	few	CASSLSPRTVSEAFF	TGTGCCAGCAGCTTAAGTCCGCGGACTGTCAGTGAAGCTTTCTTT
TRBV6-5	TRBJ2-5	.	many	CASSLAATYQETQYF	TGTGCCAGCAGTTTGGCTGCGACGTACCAAGAGACCCAGTACTTC
TRBV10-3	TRBJ2-1	.	many	CAISVGITYNEQFF	TGTGCCATCAGTGTGGGGATCACCTACAATGAGCAGTTCTTC
TRBV5-1	TRBJ2-2	.	.	CASGYTGSTGELFF	TGCGCCAGCGGCTACACAGGGAGCACCGGGGAGCTGTTTTTT
TRBV6-6	TRBJ2-7	.	.	CASSYTTYEPYF	TGTGCCAGCAGTTACACCACCTACGAGCCGTACTTC
TRBV29-1	TRBJ2-3	.	many	CSVEGARYTQYF	TGCAGCGTTGAAGGGGCACGGTATACGCAGTATTTT
TRBV5-1	TRBJ2-5	.	few	CASSNSAQETQYF	TGCGCCAGCAGCAATAGCGCACAAGAGACCCAGTACTTC
TRBV2	TRBJ1-6	.	few	CASSVRFNYNSPLHF	TGTGCCAGCAGTGTGCGATTTAACTATAATTCACCCCTCCACTTT
TRBV27	TRBJ2-3	.	few	CASSLPTDTQYF	TGTGCCAGCAGTTTGCCCACAGATACGCAGTATTTT
TRBV7-3	TRBJ2-1	.	many	CASSLQGNGNNEQFF	TGTGCCAGCAGCTTACAGGGGAACGGTAATAATGAGCAGTTCTTC
TRBV21-1	TRBJ2-7	.	few	CASSKAGAGTPGQTYEQYF	TGTGCCAGCAGCAAAGCGGGCGCGGGAACTCCGGGACAGACCTACGAGCAGTACTTC
TRBV12-3/TRBV12-4	TRBJ2-7	.	many	CASSLVGGTYEQYF	TGTGCCAGCAGTTTAGTAGGGGGGACATACGAGCAGTACTTC
TRBV2	TRBJ2-5	.	.	CASSEAGVVWETQYF	TGTGCCAGCAGTGAGGCAGGGGTGGTGTGGGAGACCCAGTACTTC
TRBV9	TRBJ2-4	.	.	CASASRPGDIQYF	TGTGCCAGCGCGTCCCGGCCCGGGGACATTCAGTACTTC
TRBV7-3	TRBJ2-3	.	.	CASSLSPAHMGAADTQYF	TGTGCCAGCAGCTTAAGCCCCGCCCACATGGGGGCTGCAGATACGCAGTATTTT
TRBV11-2	TRBJ2-5	TRBD2	many	CASSSGGARETQYF	TGTGCCAGCAGCTCCGGGGGGGCCCGGGAGACCCAGTACTTC
TRBV4-1	TRBJ2-7	.	few	CASSQVASPRSYEQYF	TGCGCCAGCAGCCAAGTGGCCAGTCCCCGCTCCTACGAGCAGTACTTC
TRBV4-2	TRBJ2-5	TRBD2	.	CASSLGGAAETQYF	TGTGCCAGCAGCCTCGGGGGGGCCGCGGAGACCCAGTACTTC
TRBV5-4	TRBJ2-3	.	many	CASSLAFRTDTQYF	TGTGCCAGCAGCTTGGCTTTTAGGACAGATACGCAGTATTTT
TRBV6-2/TRBV6-3	TRBJ1-1	.	few	CATHQGNTEAFF	TGTGCCACCCACCAGGGGAACACTGAAGCTTTCTTT
TRBV28	TRBJ1-6	TRBD1	.	CASSLTGSPLHF	TGTGCCAGCAGTTTGACAGGGTCACCCCTCCACTTT
TRBV29-1	TRBJ2-7	.	many	CSVGGTHKGYEQYF	TGCAGCGTTGGGGGGACCCATAAGGGCTACGAGCAGTACTTC
TRBV7-3	TRBJ2-1	TRBD2	many	CASSLRGLAGGYNEQFF	TGTGCCAGCAGCTTAAGGGGCCTAGCGGGGGGTTACAATGAGCAGTTCTTC
TRBV5-1	TRBJ2-5	.	.	CASSLASRRETQYF	TGCGCCAGCAGCTTGGCCTCCCGACGGGAGACCCAGTACTTC
TRBV5-5	TRBJ1-2	.	few	CASSPRDYDNYGYTF	TGTGCCAGCAGCCCCCGGGACTACGATAACTATGGCTACACCTTC
TRBV7-9	TRBJ1-2	.	.	CASSSGSATGGYTF	TGTGCCAGCAGTTCAGGTTCAGCTACGGGGGGCTACACCTTC
TRBV20-1	TRBJ2-7	TRBD1	.	CSAGDRGPYEQYF	TGCAGTGCAGGGGACAGGGGGCCCTACGAGCAGTACTTC
TRBV20-1	TRBJ2-7	.	few	CSARVVGFSYEQYF	TGCAGTGCTAGAGTCGTAGGGTTCTCCTACGAGCAGTACTTC
TRBV20-1	TRBJ2-1	TRBD2	.	CSARDSRGARFEQFF	TGCAGTGCTAGAGACTCGCGGGGGGCCAGGTTTGAGCAGTTCTTC
TRBV24-1	TRBJ2-1	TRBD2	few	CATSPTERGTYNEQFF	TGTGCCACCAGCCCGACTGAGCGGGGCACCTACAATGAGCAGTTCTTC
TRBV28	TRBJ2-1	.	few	CASSFVEAAYNEQFF	TGTGCCAGCAGTTTTGTTGAAGCAGCCTACAATGAGCAGTTCTTC
TRBV9	TRBJ2-3	TRBD2	many	CASSVGLAGGSTDTQYF	TGTGCCAGCAGCGTAGGACTAGCGGGTGGGAGCACAGATACGCAGTATTTT
TRBV29-1	TRBJ2-7	.	many	CSVRAGDSYEQYF	TGCAGCGTTCGAGCAGGGGATAGCTACGAGCAGTACTTC
TRBV29-1	TRBJ1-1	.	.	CSFGRGMNTEAFF	TGCAGCTTTGGGAGGGGCATGAACACTGAAGCTTTCTTT
TRBV7-2	TRBJ2-5	.	.	CASGRPAETQYF	TGTGCCAGCGGCCGGCCAGCTGAGACCCAGTACTTC
TRBV27	TRBJ1-1	.	many	CASRGSGTVNTEAFF	TGTGCCAGCAGAGGTTCCGGGACGGTGAACACTGAAGCTTTCTTT
TRBV5-6	TRBJ1-5	.	.	CASSFSGGASNQPQHF	TGTGCCAGCAGCTTCTCGGGAGGGGCAAGCAATCAGCCCCAGCATTTT